This T cell receptor beta chain was obtained from a study of blood T cells in healthy people across ages. A sample-barcoded 5' primer and a J-beta primer mix were used in a second PCR of about 7 to 11 cycles. TCRdb reanalysed the 5' RACE reads using MiXCR and keeps one entry per CDR3 protein. The table includes about 780,000 distinct CDR3 sequences, about 42% detected once. Healthy Caucasians from Russia aged roughly 6 to 95 served as donors. CDR1 is LGHDT and CDR2 is YNNKEL in the germline V gene (reference sequence). CDR3 size: 12 residues. V dropped 7 bases and J dropped 6 bases, with 12 bases sitting between them.

J is TRBJ1-2 and V is TRBV3-1; a possible D gene is TRBD1 (5 bases). The sample comprised blood. The sequence was obtained from a man aged 80 or over in good health. CDR3 amino acids: CASISPGDGYTF. The CDR3 bases are TGTGCCAGCATCTCCCCGGGGGATGGCTACACCTTC.